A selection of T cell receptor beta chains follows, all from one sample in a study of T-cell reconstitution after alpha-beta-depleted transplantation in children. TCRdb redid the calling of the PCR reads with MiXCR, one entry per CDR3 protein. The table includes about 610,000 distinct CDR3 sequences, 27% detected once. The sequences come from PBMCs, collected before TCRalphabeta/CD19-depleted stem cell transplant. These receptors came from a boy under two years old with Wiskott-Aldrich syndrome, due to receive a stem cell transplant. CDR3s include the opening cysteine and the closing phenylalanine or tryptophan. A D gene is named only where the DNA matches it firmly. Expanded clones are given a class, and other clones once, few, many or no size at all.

CDR3nt: TGCAGTGCTAGCCAAGAGACCCAGTACTTC
CDR3aa: CSASQETQYF
abundance: many
len: 10
j_gene: TRBJ2-5
v_gene: TRBV20-1
d_gene: -

CDR3nt: TGTGCCAGCAGCCGACGGGACAGGGCGGATACGCAGTATTTT
CDR3aa: CASSRRDRADTQYF
abundance: -
len: 14
j_gene: TRBJ2-3
v_gene: TRBV14
d_gene: TRBD1

CDR3nt: TGTGCCAGCAGTCAACAGGGCCCGCTAGCCAAAAACATTCAGTACTTC
CDR3aa: CASSQQGPLAKNIQYF
abundance: few
len: 16
j_gene: TRBJ2-4
v_gene: TRBV12-3/TRBV12-4
d_gene: -

CDR3nt: TGTGCCAGCAGTCCTTCTATTTTGGGTGAGCAGTACTTC
CDR3aa: CASSPSILGEQYF
abundance: -
len: 13
j_gene: TRBJ2-7
v_gene: TRBV6-1
d_gene: -

CDR3nt: TGCGCCAGCAGCCCCCGGACTAGCGGATGGGAACGGGTTTACGAGCAGTACTTC
CDR3aa: CASSPRTSGWERVYEQYF
abundance: -
len: 18
j_gene: TRBJ2-7
v_gene: TRBV5-1
d_gene: TRBD2

CDR3nt: TGTGCCATCAGTGAAACTGGGGAGAAGAGTCAGCCCCAGCATTTT
CDR3aa: CAISETGEKSQPQHF
abundance: once
len: 15
j_gene: TRBJ1-5
v_gene: TRBV10-3
d_gene: -

CDR3nt: TGTGCCAGCAGTTACCAACGGACAGCCTGGAGCACAGATACGCAGTATTTT
CDR3aa: CASSYQRTAWSTDTQYF
abundance: -
len: 17
j_gene: TRBJ2-3
v_gene: TRBV6-5
d_gene: -

CDR3nt: TGCAGTGCTAGCTCGGGAGTGGGTTACAATGAGCAGTTCTTC
CDR3aa: CSASSGVGYNEQFF
abundance: -
len: 14
j_gene: TRBJ2-1
v_gene: TRBV20-1
d_gene: -

CDR3nt: TGCAGTGCTAGAGATCCCAGGCCCGGGACTACTTACAATGAGCAGTTCTTC
CDR3aa: CSARDPRPGTTYNEQFF
abundance: -
len: 17
j_gene: TRBJ2-1
v_gene: TRBV20-1
d_gene: TRBD2

CDR3nt: TGCAGTGCTAGAGTCCCGGGAGTAGGGGAGACCCAGTACTTC
CDR3aa: CSARVPGVGETQYF
abundance: few
len: 14
j_gene: TRBJ2-5
v_gene: TRBV20-1
d_gene: -

CDR3nt: TGCAGCGTTGTAGCACCTAACACCGGGGAGCTGTTTTTT
CDR3aa: CSVVAPNTGELFF
abundance: few
len: 13
j_gene: TRBJ2-2
v_gene: TRBV29-1
d_gene: -

CDR3nt: TGCGCCAGCAGCTTGGCGACAGCTTCCTACGAGCAGTACTTC
CDR3aa: CASSLATASYEQYF
abundance: few
len: 14
j_gene: TRBJ2-7
v_gene: TRBV5-1
d_gene: -

CDR3nt: TGTGCCAGCAGCTTAGGGCCGCTAGTACAGAATACGCAGTATTTT
CDR3aa: CASSLGPLVQNTQYF
abundance: -
len: 15
j_gene: TRBJ2-3
v_gene: TRBV7-6
d_gene: -

CDR3nt: TGTGCCAGCAGTTCTGGCCCGGAGGGACGAGAGACCCAGTACTTC
CDR3aa: CASSSGPEGRETQYF
abundance: once
len: 15
j_gene: TRBJ2-5
v_gene: TRBV27
d_gene: -

CDR3nt: TGTGCCAGCAGTCCAGGACTGCGGAACACTGAAGCTTTCTTT
CDR3aa: CASSPGLRNTEAFF
abundance: few
len: 14
j_gene: TRBJ1-1
v_gene: TRBV12-3/TRBV12-4
d_gene: -

CDR3nt: TGCAGTGTAGGACAGGCGCCCTTAAATCAGCCCCAGCATTTT
CDR3aa: CSVGQAPLNQPQHF
abundance: -
len: 14
j_gene: TRBJ1-5
v_gene: TRBV20-1
d_gene: TRBD1

CDR3nt: TGCAGTGCTATGAGAACTCGCTATAATTCACCCCTCCACTTT
CDR3aa: CSAMRTRYNSPLHF
abundance: -
len: 14
j_gene: TRBJ1-6
v_gene: TRBV20-1
d_gene: -

CDR3nt: TGTGCCAGTAGGGCAGGGAGGACTGAAGCTTTCTTT
CDR3aa: CASRAGRTEAFF
abundance: few
len: 12
j_gene: TRBJ1-1
v_gene: TRBV19
d_gene: -

CDR3nt: TGTGCCACCAGTGATTCGTTTACTTCTATCCAAGAGACCCAGTACTTC
CDR3aa: CATSDSFTSIQETQYF
abundance: -
len: 16
j_gene: TRBJ2-5
v_gene: TRBV24-1
d_gene: -

CDR3nt: TGTGCCAGCAGTTTTGTTACCGCCTACGAGCAGTACTTC
CDR3aa: CASSFVTAYEQYF
abundance: few
len: 13
j_gene: TRBJ2-7
v_gene: TRBV28
d_gene: -

CDR3nt: TGTGCCAGCAGTTGGTCCCGAGGCGGTGAGCAGTTCTTC
CDR3aa: CASSWSRGGEQFF
abundance: -
len: 13
j_gene: TRBJ2-1
v_gene: TRBV6-2/TRBV6-3
d_gene: -

CDR3nt: TGTGCCAGCAGCCCTCCCGGACGGCTATCCCCCTACGAGCAGTACTTC
CDR3aa: CASSPPGRLSPYEQYF
abundance: few
len: 16
j_gene: TRBJ2-7
v_gene: TRBV28
d_gene: -

CDR3nt: TGCGCCAGCAGCTCGACAGTCGAAGAGACCCAGTACTTC
CDR3aa: CASSSTVEETQYF
abundance: -
len: 13
j_gene: TRBJ2-5
v_gene: TRBV5-1
d_gene: -

CDR3nt: TGTGCCAGCAGTCAAGTGGGAGCGGGAGGGCGAAATGAGCAGTTCTTC
CDR3aa: CASSQVGAGGRNEQFF
abundance: -
len: 16
j_gene: TRBJ2-1
v_gene: TRBV12-3/TRBV12-4
d_gene: TRBD2

CDR3nt: TGTGCCAGCACCTCAAAGGGGACTTATGGCTACACCTTC
CDR3aa: CASTSKGTYGYTF
abundance: -
len: 13
j_gene: TRBJ1-2
v_gene: TRBV12-3/TRBV12-4
d_gene: -

CDR3nt: TGTGCCATCAGTGAGGCTAGCGGTTACGAGCAGTACTTC
CDR3aa: CAISEASGYEQYF
abundance: -
len: 13
j_gene: TRBJ2-7
v_gene: TRBV10-3
d_gene: TRBD2

CDR3nt: TGTGCCAGCAGGCACGGTAGCACAGATACGCAGTATTTT
CDR3aa: CASRHGSTDTQYF
abundance: -
len: 13
j_gene: TRBJ2-3
v_gene: TRBV7-9
d_gene: -

CDR3nt: TGCAGTGCCCTGACAGGGTTGGGCACAGATACGCAGTATTTT
CDR3aa: CSALTGLGTDTQYF
abundance: -
len: 14
j_gene: TRBJ2-3
v_gene: TRBV20-1
d_gene: TRBD1

CDR3nt: TGTGCCAGCAGCTTAGCTGCGACACCTGAAACAAATAGCAATCAGCCCCAGCATTTT
CDR3aa: CASSLAATPETNSNQPQHF
abundance: -
len: 19
j_gene: TRBJ1-5
v_gene: TRBV7-2
d_gene: -

CDR3nt: TGCAGTGCTAGAGCGGGACTAGAAAGTAGTGAGCAGTTCTTC
CDR3aa: CSARAGLESSEQFF
abundance: -
len: 14
j_gene: TRBJ2-1
v_gene: TRBV20-1
d_gene: TRBD2

CDR3nt: TGCGCCAGCTGCCGGAGCGGTAACAACGGGGATGAGCAGTTCTTC
CDR3aa: CASCRSGNNGDEQFF
abundance: -
len: 15
j_gene: TRBJ2-1
v_gene: TRBV5-1
d_gene: -

CDR3nt: TGTGCCAGCAGTTTAAACGGTGGCACTGAAGCTTTCTTT
CDR3aa: CASSLNGGTEAFF
abundance: few
len: 13
j_gene: TRBJ1-1
v_gene: TRBV27
d_gene: -

CDR3nt: TGTGCCATCAGTGACACCGGGACAGGGGACGAGCAGTACTTC
CDR3aa: CAISDTGTGDEQYF
abundance: -
len: 14
j_gene: TRBJ2-7
v_gene: TRBV10-3
d_gene: TRBD1

CDR3nt: TGCGCCAGCAGCCCAGGGACAGGGGAGAGCTATGGCTACACCTTC
CDR3aa: CASSPGTGESYGYTF
abundance: -
len: 15
j_gene: TRBJ1-2
v_gene: TRBV5-1
d_gene: TRBD1

CDR3nt: TGTGCCAGCAGGAAACTAGCGGAAGAGACCCAGTACTTC
CDR3aa: CASRKLAEETQYF
abundance: -
len: 13
j_gene: TRBJ2-5
v_gene: TRBV12-3/TRBV12-4
d_gene: TRBD2

CDR3nt: TGTGCCAGCAGCCCAGTGGCCGGTAACTATGGCTACACCTTC
CDR3aa: CASSPVAGNYGYTF
abundance: -
len: 14
j_gene: TRBJ1-2
v_gene: TRBV11-1
d_gene: -

CDR3nt: TGTGCCAGCAGGGGAGACAGGGTCGGAAACACCATATATTTT
CDR3aa: CASRGDRVGNTIYF
abundance: -
len: 14
j_gene: TRBJ1-3
v_gene: TRBV28
d_gene: TRBD1

CDR3nt: TGTGCCAGCAGCAAAAACAGGGGGGGCTATGGCTACACCTTC
CDR3aa: CASSKNRGGYGYTF
abundance: -
len: 14
j_gene: TRBJ1-2
v_gene: TRBV12-3/TRBV12-4
d_gene: TRBD1

CDR3nt: TGTGCCAGCAGCTTAGTTAGCGGGAGTATTGCAGATACGCAGTATTTT
CDR3aa: CASSLVSGSIADTQYF
abundance: -
len: 16
j_gene: TRBJ2-3
v_gene: TRBV7-2
d_gene: TRBD2

CDR3nt: TGCAGTGCTAGAGATTCAGGGCGGGAGGGCCGGAACGACCAGTACTTC
CDR3aa: CSARDSGREGRNDQYF
abundance: -
len: 16
j_gene: TRBJ2-7
v_gene: TRBV20-1
d_gene: TRBD2

CDR3nt: TGTGCCAGCAGTCCCGCGGGAGTAGGCTCCTACGAGCAGTACTTC
CDR3aa: CASSPAGVGSYEQYF
abundance: -
len: 15
j_gene: TRBJ2-7
v_gene: TRBV12-3/TRBV12-4
d_gene: TRBD2

CDR3nt: TGTGCCAGCAGCGGACAGGGGGCGCATGGTCTCCAGCATTTT
CDR3aa: CASSGQGAHGLQHF
abundance: -
len: 14
j_gene: TRBJ1-5
v_gene: TRBV7-9
d_gene: TRBD1

CDR3nt: TGTGCCAGCAGCCAAGATCCCCGGGGGAACACCGGGGAGCTGTTTTTT
CDR3aa: CASSQDPRGNTGELFF
abundance: few
len: 16
j_gene: TRBJ2-2
v_gene: TRBV4-2
d_gene: -

CDR3nt: TGCAGCGTTGAAGACTCGACAGGGGTGCATCAGCCCCAGCATTTT
CDR3aa: CSVEDSTGVHQPQHF
abundance: -
len: 15
j_gene: TRBJ1-5
v_gene: TRBV29-1
d_gene: TRBD1

CDR3nt: TGTGCCTGGAGTGTATCGAGCGGGAGGCCCAATGAGCAGTTCTTC
CDR3aa: CAWSVSSGRPNEQFF
abundance: few
len: 15
j_gene: TRBJ2-1
v_gene: TRBV30
d_gene: TRBD2

CDR3nt: TGTGCCAGCGGAAGAGGAGCGGTCAACACCGGGGAGCTGTTTTTT
CDR3aa: CASGRGAVNTGELFF
abundance: -
len: 15
j_gene: TRBJ2-2
v_gene: TRBV12-3/TRBV12-4
d_gene: -

CDR3nt: TGCAGTGCTAGAGATCGGACTGCCAGCTTCTTC
CDR3aa: CSARDRTASFF
abundance: many
len: 11
j_gene: TRBJ2-1
v_gene: TRBV20-1
d_gene: -

CDR3nt: TGCGCCAGCAGCTTAGGGACGTCGCTTCGGGAGCAGTACTTC
CDR3aa: CASSLGTSLREQYF
abundance: -
len: 14
j_gene: TRBJ2-7
v_gene: TRBV5-1
d_gene: -

CDR3nt: TGCAGCGTTTTTCAGGGAGGCGCTAATGAAAAACTGTTTTTT
CDR3aa: CSVFQGGANEKLFF
abundance: -
len: 14
j_gene: TRBJ1-4
v_gene: TRBV29-1
d_gene: -

CDR3nt: TGTGCCAGCAGTGAACAGTCCGAGGAGACCCAGTACTTC
CDR3aa: CASSEQSEETQYF
abundance: few
len: 13
j_gene: TRBJ2-5
v_gene: TRBV25-1
d_gene: -

CDR3nt: TGTGCCAGCAGCTTTGCTGGGACAGGAAGACACAATGAGCAGTTCTTC
CDR3aa: CASSFAGTGRHNEQFF
abundance: -
len: 16
j_gene: TRBJ2-1
v_gene: TRBV13
d_gene: TRBD1

CDR3nt: TGTGCCAGCAGTGAACTTCGGGGGGGCGGGAAACTGTTTTTT
CDR3aa: CASSELRGGGKLFF
abundance: few
len: 14
j_gene: TRBJ1-4
v_gene: TRBV2
d_gene: -